This T cell receptor beta chain was sequenced during a study of monozygotic twins with inflammatory bowel disease. The CDR3 has 15 amino acids. The germline gives CDR1 MDHEN, CDR2 SYDVKM. From the 5' RACE reads, TCRdb lists one entry per CDR3 protein and no DNA. The sample table includes a few hundred thousand distinct CDR3 sequences. This TCR was sampled from a human donor with ulcerative colitis or Crohn's disease, or a healthy co-twin of an affected twin (not recorded which). Sequencing was carried out using blood. The genes are TRBV28 and TRBJ2-7; TCRdb gives TRBD1 as the D gene, but with no DNA this cannot be confirmed. The CDR3 loop reads CASSLFPGQNYEQYF. The whole variable domain, filled in from reference TRBV28 and TRBJ2-7, reads DVKVTQSSRYLVKRTGEKVFLECVQDMDHENMFWYRQDPGLGLRLIYFSYDVKMKEKGDIPEGYSVSREKKERFSLILESASTNQTSMYLCASSLFPGQNYEQYFGPGTRLTVT.